These 20 T cell receptor beta chains originate from one sample sequenced in a study of CD8 T cells in ankylosing spondylitis (dated by TCRdb to the late 2010s). Libraries were constructed by 5' RACE. For sequencing, an Illumina HiSeq 2500 was employed. The public reads were reanalyzed by TCRdb: fastp trimming at Q25, MiXCR alignment, in-frame beta chains only. Each CDR3 protein gets just one entry, which takes the most common genes and DNA from the rows behind it. The sample table shows around 150,000 distinct CDR3 sequences, and about a sixth are seen once. The top ten constitute 7.8% of the sample. Input material: blood, either unsorted or a sorted T cell fraction (not recorded which). These receptor sequences come from a male donor with ankylosing spondylitis or in good health (not recorded which).

This clonotype was observed at least ten times. The chain recombines TRBV10-3 with TRBJ2-7; D is unclear. The CDR3 extends over 12 amino acids. Germline V CDR1 and CDR2: ENHRY, SYGVKD. The V end was cut by 0 bases, the J end by 3 bases, with 3 bases between. CDR3 residues: CAISESGYEQYF. The CDR3 DNA sequence: TGTGCCATCAGTGAGTCGGGCTACGAGCAGTACTTC.

This clonotype was detected many times. The chain couples TRBV29-1 to TRBJ1-2; 7 bases align to TRBD1. The CDR3 is 14 amino acids. Per the germline V gene, CDR1 is SQVTM and CDR2 is ANQGSEA. The trim removed 7 bases at V and 0 bases at J, leaving 8 bases unmatched. In DNA form, the CDR3 reads TGCAGCGCCTGGGAGGGGGCTGCTAACTATGGCTACACCTTC. This sequence encodes CSAWEGAANYGYTF.

J is TRBJ2-2 and V is TRBV3-1; D not resolved. Germline lookup yields CDR1 LGHDT and CDR2 YNNKEL (reference sequence). The CDR3 is made up of 15 amino acids. Trimming cost V 1 base and J 4 bases, with 10 bases left between them. The CDR3 bases are TGTGCCAGCAGCCAAGTTCTGGTTATCACCGGGGAGCTGTTTTTT. Translation gives CASSQVLVITGELFF.

This clonotype was picked up many times. The V gene is TRBV12-3 or TRBV12-4, the J gene TRBJ2-1; a possible D gene is TRBD2 (6 bases). The V gene lost 7 bases and the J gene lost 7 bases, with 14 bases spanning the gap. The CDR3 contains 13 residues. The CDR3 nucleotides read TGTGCCAGCACCCCGTTCGCGGGGAATGAGCAGTTCTTC. It encodes CASTPFAGNEQFF.

This chain connects TRBV12-3 or TRBV12-4 to TRBJ1-1; 9 bases fit TRBD1. After removal of 7 bases from V and 0 bases from J, the junction contained 6 bases not matched to a gene. The CDR3 runs 15 residues. The CDR3 bases are TGTGCCAGCAAGCGAGGGACAGGGATGAACACTGAAGCTTTCTTT. This sequence encodes CASKRGTGMNTEAFF.

This clonotype was found many times. The chain joins TRBV24-1 to TRBJ2-7; D not resolved. The CDR3 consists of 12 residues. Germline CDR1 is KGHDR and CDR2 is SFDVKD. V lost 5 bases and J lost 2, with 6 bases in between. DNA for the CDR3: TGTGCCACCAGTGGTGGCCCCTACGAGCAGTACTTC. This translates into CATSGGPYEQYF.

The table lists this clonotype with a few counts. The V and J genes are TRBV12-2 and TRBJ2-1; the table's D call of TRBD2 was not tested on the DNA. TRBV12-2 constitutes a pseudogene. The CDR3 is 17 amino acids. The CDR3 here is CASRFFPETSGRDEQFF. The CDR3 nucleotides are TGTGCAAGTCGCTTCTTTCCGGAGACTAGCGGGAGAGATGAGCAGTTCTTC.

In its sample, this clonotype was seen many times. The chain couples TRBV5-1 to TRBJ1-5; D is undetermined. This CDR3 is 14 amino acids long. Germline V gene lookup returns CDR1 SGHRS and CDR2 YFSETQ. V was cut by 0 bases and J by 7 bases, with 11 bases left in between. Here the CDR3 reads CASSLGQSDQPQHF. In nucleotides, the CDR3 is TGCGCCAGCAGCTTGGGGCAGTCAGACCAGCCCCAGCATTTT.

The table lists this clonotype with many counts. This chain uses TRBV20-1 with TRBJ1-2; D is ambiguous. This CDR3 comprises 13 residues. Germline CDR1 reads DFQATT; CDR2 reads SNEGSKA (reference sequence). Trimming removed 2 bases at V and 0 bases at J, with 7 bases between. For the CDR3, the DNA is TGCAGTGCTAGATCCAGAGCTAACTATGGCTACACCTTC. Protein product: CSARSRANYGYTF.

This clonotype was recorded a few times. This chain connects TRBV20-1 to TRBJ2-1; TRBD2 aligns across 9 bases. The germline gives CDR1 DFQATT, CDR2 SNEGSKA (reference sequence). CDR3 size: 16 residues. With V trimmed by 0 bases and J by 6 bases, 9 bases remained unmatched. The CDR3 sequence is CSARDRASGVRNEQFF. CDR3 coding DNA: TGCAGTGCTAGAGATCGGGCTAGCGGGGTCCGCAATGAGCAGTTCTTC.

The chain is built from TRBV27 and TRBJ1-2; D remains ambiguous. Germline CDR1 is MNHEY and CDR2 is SMNVEV (reference sequence). This CDR3 contains 15 residues. V lost 0 bases, J lost 3 bases, and 11 bases lay in between. The CDR3 here is CASSLSGRIDYGYTF. CDR3 nucleotide sequence: TGTGCCAGCAGTTTATCGGGCAGGATAGACTATGGCTACACCTTC.

Written as DNA, the CDR3 is TGTGCCAGCAGCTTGCAAAGGGACGCTGCCGTTGGTACGCAGTATTTT. It translates to CASSLQRDAAVGTQYF. This chain connects TRBV5-4 to TRBJ2-3; D assignment may be TRBD1 or TRBD2 (5 bases each). The germline CDR1 and CDR2 sequences are SGHNT and YYREEE (reference sequence). The V end lost 1 base, the J end lost 8 bases, and 20 bases lay between the germline ends. The CDR3 totals 16 residues. The entire variable domain, with the rest obtained from reference TRBV5-4 and TRBJ2-3, is as follows: ETGVTQSPTHLIKTRGQQVTLRCSSQSGHNTVSWYQQALGQGPQFIFQYYREEENGRGNFPPRFSGLQFPNYSSELNVNALELDDSALYLCASSLQRDAAVGTQYFGPGTRLTVL.

This clonotype occurred a few times. This chain joins TRBV12-3 or TRBV12-4 and TRBJ2-3; 8 bases agree with TRBD1. This CDR3 has 16 residues. V shed 3 bases and J 2 bases; nucleotides not matched to a gene: 7. The CDR3 DNA is TGTGCCAGCAGTTTCAGGACAGGGACGCCCACAGATACGCAGTATTTT. Its protein is CASSFRTGTPTDTQYF.

V is TRBV12-3 or TRBV12-4 and J is TRBJ2-1; 10 bases are a match to TRBD1. The CDR3 spans 15 residues. V lost 6 bases, J lost 4 bases, and 6 bases stayed unmatched. CDR3 loop: CASSRQGAGYNEQFF. The CDR3 nucleotides read TGTGCCAGCAGCAGACAGGGGGCGGGGTACAATGAGCAGTTCTTC.

This clonotype was counted at least ten times. The chain has TRBV20-1 and TRBJ2-1, with TRBD2 matching 13 bases. V shed 3 bases and J 4 bases; nucleotides not matched to a gene: 12. The CDR3 runs to 18 residues. Germline lookup yields CDR1 DFQATT and CDR2 SNEGSKA (reference sequence). CDR3 in amino acids: CSARRGLAGSFGYNEQFF. In nucleotides, the CDR3 is TGCAGTGCTAGGCGGGGACTAGCGGGATCGTTCGGGTACAATGAGCAGTTCTTC.

This clonotype showed up just a few times. A junction end diverges from the germline sequence, so it may reflect a read error. The V call is TRBV29-1, the J call TRBJ2-7; 7 positions agree with TRBD2. The CDR3 consists of 14 residues. Germline V gives CDR1 SQVTM, CDR2 ANQGSEA. The CDR3 spells CSVERRGSSNEQYF. For the CDR3, the DNA is TGCAGCGTTGAGAGGCGCGGGAGCTCCAACGAGCAGTACTTC.

This clonotype was counted ten times or more. J is TRBJ1-5 and V is TRBV12-3 or TRBV12-4; 7 bases match TRBD1. V dropped 3 bases and J dropped 5; count of bases not matched to a gene: 7. CDR3 length equals 15 residues. CDR3 DNA sequence: TGTGCCAGCAGTTTCTTGGGGACAGCCTATCAGCCCCAGCATTTT. Translated: CASSFLGTAYQPQHF.

This chain uses TRBV7-2 with TRBJ2-5; 7 bases map to TRBD2. Germline V gene data show CDR1 as SGHTA and CDR2 as FQGNSA. V trimming: 5 bases; J trimming: 5 bases; junction bases outside the gene matches: 14. The CDR3 extends over 16 amino acids. The CDR3 region is CASSGGGGSFQETQYF. The DNA of the CDR3 is TGTGCCAGCAGCGGCGGCGGCGGGAGCTTCCAGGAGACCCAGTACTTC.

This clonotype showed up many times. CDR3 loop: CASRRGDAEQYF. The CDR3 region has the DNA TGCGCCAGCAGGAGAGGAGATGCCGAGCAGTACTTC. V and J are TRBV5-1 and TRBJ2-7; D gene ambiguous. The CDR3 is 12 amino acids. Per germline, CDR1 SGHRS and CDR2 YFSETQ. The V end lost 5 bases, the J end lost 6 bases, and 12 bases lay between the germline ends.

This clonotype occurred many times. This rearrangement joins TRBV9 to TRBJ2-3; 12 bases map to TRBD2. The CDR3 is made up of 16 amino acids. The trim removed 4 bases at V and 1 base at J, leaving 4 bases unmatched. The germline V gene has CDR1 SGDLS and CDR2 YYNGEE. As DNA, the CDR3 is TGTGCCAGCAGCCCCAGACTAGCGGGAGGCACAGATACGCAGTATTTT. Protein: CASSPRLAGGTDTQYF.